The 16 T cell receptor beta chains below all came from one sample that was sequenced in a study of shared clonotypes between healthy human individuals. Sequencing was performed with immunoSEQ multiplex PCR; in TCRdb, only in-frame clones are kept and a portion is missing. The repertoire holds some 580,000 clones, 97% seen once, with less than 0.065% in the top ten. Sequencing input: naive CD4+ T cells sorted from blood. Sample subset: CD45RA+ positively selected. All receptors derive from a woman in her 30s in good health.

This clone was seen just once. The rearrangement joins TRBV9 to TRBJ2-6; D is uncertain. The germline V and J ends were trimmed by 4 bases and 2 bases, with 10 bases remaining between them. This CDR3 contains 15 residues. The germline V gene has CDR1 SGDLS and CDR2 YYNGEE. CDR3 DNA sequence: TGTGCCAGCAGCCTCCGGTCTACTGGGGCCAACGTCCTGACTTTC. Amino acid sequence: CASSLRSTGANVLTF.

This clone was recorded only once. This chain joins TRBV28 and TRBJ2-1; TRBD1 matches 9 bases. V was pared by 3 bases and J by 2 bases, with 8 bases of the junction left unmatched. The CDR3 has 17 residues. The germline V gene encodes CDR1 MDHEN and CDR2 SYDVKM. CDR3 amino acids: CASSLAGTGLTYNEQFF. For the CDR3, the DNA is TGTGCCAGCAGTTTGGCCGGGACAGGGCTTACCTACAATGAGCAGTTCTTC.

The chain combines TRBV7-9 with TRBJ2-1, with 10 bases matching TRBD2. The germline V gene encodes CDR1 SEHNR and CDR2 FQNEAQ (reference sequence). The CDR3 has 15 residues. With 5 bases clipped from V and 9 bases from J, the junction kept 10 bases outside the gene matches. The CDR3 sequence is CASSPTSGEYGEQFF. The CDR3 DNA follows: TGTGCCAGCAGCCCTACTAGCGGGGAGTACGGTGAGCAGTTCTTC.

V is TRBV5-6 and J is TRBJ2-3; D call uncertain. The CDR3 loop spans 14 amino acids. CDR1 is SGHDT and CDR2 is YYEEEE in the germline V gene. V was clipped by 2 bases and J by 2 bases, with 9 bases between them. The CDR3 DNA reads as TGTGCCAGCAGCTTCTTAGGATCCACAGATACGCAGTATTTT. This translates into CASSFLGSTDTQYF.

The chain recombines TRBV2 with TRBJ2-7; D not certain. The CDR3 spans 11 residues. Germline values: CDR1 SNHLY, CDR2 FYNNEI. V dropped 5 bases and J dropped 4 bases, with 6 bases sitting between them. The DNA for the CDR3 is TGTGCCAGCAGTATCCAGTACGAGCAGTACTTC. It specifies CASSIQYEQYF.

This chain links TRBV28 with TRBJ1-1, with 7 bases fitting TRBD1. From germline, CDR1 is MDHEN and CDR2 SYDVKM. CDR3 length equals 13 residues. The ends lost 9 bases at V and 5 bases at J; junction bases unmatched: 9. The CDR3 loop is CASHEGARTEAFF. CDR3 sequence (DNA): TGTGCCAGTCATGAGGGGGCGAGGACTGAAGCTTTCTTT.

The chain employs TRBV5-4 and TRBJ2-3; 11 bases are a match to TRBD2. The CDR3 has 15 residues. Germline V lookup: CDR1 SGHNT, CDR2 YYREEE (reference sequence). Germline trimming cut 3 bases from V and 2 bases from J; bases unmatched to any gene: 2. CDR3 amino acids: CASSSTSGNTDTQYF. CDR3 sequence (DNA): TGTGCCAGCAGCTCGACTAGCGGGAACACAGATACGCAGTATTTT. Based on the CDR3 plus reference TRBV5-4 and TRBJ2-3, the full variable domain is ETGVTQSPTHLIKTRGQQVTLRCSSQSGHNTVSWYQQALGQGPQFIFQYYREEENGRGNFPPRFSGLQFPNYSSELNVNALELDDSALYLCASSSTSGNTDTQYFGPGTRLTVL.

This chain joins TRBV27 and TRBJ2-3; D gene ambiguous. Germline CDR1 MNHEY, CDR2 SMNVEV (reference sequence). The CDR3 length is 14 residues. Trimming cost V 3 bases and J 10 bases, with 17 bases left between them. CDR3: CASSFSELVNPQYF. The CDR3 region has the DNA TGTGCCAGCAGTTTTTCGGAGTTGGTGAACCCGCAGTATTTT.

The J gene is TRBJ2-3, the V gene TRBV11-2, with D perhaps TRBD2 (5 bases). Trimming stripped 5 bases from V and 0 bases from J, with 15 bases between. Germline CDR1 reads SGHAT; CDR2 reads FQNNGV. The CDR3 is made up of 16 amino acids. In nucleotides, the CDR3 is TGTGCCAGCAGCCGTACGAGCGGAGCTAGCACAGATACGCAGTATTTT. It specifies CASSRTSGASTDTQYF.

This clone is a singleton in its sample. The chain combines TRBV7-3 with TRBJ2-2, with a weak D call TRBD1 (6 bases). Germline loops: CDR1 SGHTA, CDR2 FQGTGA. Trimming pared 5 bases from V and 2 bases from J, leaving 12 bases between. This CDR3 has 15 residues. Written as DNA, the CDR3 is TGTGCCAGCAGCCCCACAGGGCTTAACACCGGGGAGCTGTTTTTT. Encoded protein: CASSPTGLNTGELFF.

V and J are TRBV28 and TRBJ2-1; weak D call: TRBD1 (6 bases). V lost 5 bases and J lost 7, with 30 bases in between. The CDR3 contains 19 residues. Per germline, CDR1 MDHEN and CDR2 SYDVKM. The CDR3 protein is CASSLRRLKLQGVLNEQFF. In DNA, the CDR3 is TGTGCCAGCAGTCTCAGAAGGCTCAAACTACAGGGAGTCCTAAATGAGCAGTTCTTC. Looking up the rest from reference TRBV28 and TRBJ2-1 gives the full variable domain: DVKVTQSSRYLVKRTGEKVFLECVQDMDHENMFWYRQDPGLGLRLIYFSYDVKMKEKGDIPEGYSVSREKKERFSLILESASTNQTSMYLCASSLRRLKLQGVLNEQFFGPGTRLTVL.

The CDR3 protein is CASSSLADTQYF. The CDR3, as DNA: TGTGCCAGCAGTTCCCTGGCAGATACGCAGTATTTT. J is TRBJ2-3 and V is TRBV28; no definite D call. This CDR3 region has 12 residues. Trimming pared 4 bases from V and 4 bases from J, leaving 6 bases between. The germline V gene has CDR1 MDHEN and CDR2 SYDVKM.

J is TRBJ2-5 and V is TRBV27; TRBD1 is a possible D gene (5 bases). Trimming cost V 5 bases and J 2 bases, with 15 bases left between them. Germline V gives CDR1 MNHEY, CDR2 SMNVEV (reference sequence). There are 15 residues in the CDR3. In DNA form, the CDR3 reads TGTGCCAGCAGTCAACTCCTTGACAGACAAGAGACCCAGTACTTC. It is translated as CASSQLLDRQETQYF.

The chain combines TRBV18 with TRBJ2-2, with D hard to call. V was cut by 3 bases and J by 4 bases, with 18 bases left in between. CDR3 length: 17 amino acids. Germline-derived CDR1 and CDR2 are KGHSH and LQKENI. The CDR3 spells CASSPWFALTPTGELFF. The CDR3 DNA follows: TGTGCCAGCTCACCGTGGTTTGCCCTTACCCCCACCGGGGAGCTGTTTTTT.

The genes are TRBV28 and TRBJ2-3; 7 nucleotides agree with TRBD2. V gave up 1 base and J gave up 3 bases; unmatched junction bases: 19. CDR1 and CDR2 from the germline V gene are MDHEN and SYDVKM. CDR3 size: 20 residues. The CDR3 spells CASSLLSGVGGGPWTDTQYF. The CDR3, as DNA: TGTGCCAGCAGTTTATTATCGGGAGTCGGGGGAGGGCCTTGGACAGATACGCAGTATTTT.

The rearrangement links TRBV7-2 to TRBJ1-6, with TRBD1 identical over 7 bases. V dropped 9 bases and J dropped 6; count of bases not matched to a gene: 2. Germline V lookup: CDR1 SGHTA, CDR2 FQGNSA. The CDR3 runs to 12 residues. This CDR3 reads CARGQPNSPLHF. CDR3 DNA sequence: TGTGCCAGGGGACAGCCTAATTCACCCCTCCACTTT.